A selection of T cell receptor beta chains follows, all from one sample in a study of CXCR3-negative and CXCR3-positive naive CD8 T cells. TCRdb reprocessed the 5' RACE reads and keeps a single row for each CDR3 protein, giving no DNA. The sample has some 49,000 distinct CDR3 sequences, and its top ten clones hold over 2%. The specimen sequenced was naive CXCR3- CD8+ T cells from blood. These TCRs come from a human donor in good health. Some clones in this sample may be carry-over from other donors' samples. Each CDR3 is given with its conserved first and last residue. Clone size, where shown, is once, few, many, or a class for clones that have expanded.

CDR3,length,J,V,size
CASSSASGTGDSYEQYF,17,TRBJ2-7,TRBV11-2,.
CASSPDENTEAFF,13,TRBJ1-1,TRBV3-1,.
CASSSSPGERYNEQFF,16,TRBJ2-1,TRBV28,.
CASSSPRRQGITDTQYF,17,TRBJ2-3,TRBV2,.
CATSRDRGLYNEQFF,15,TRBJ2-1,TRBV15,.
CASSSLDRPNSPLHF,15,TRBJ1-6,TRBV6-6,.
CSVEGPGQEAYEQYF,15,TRBJ2-7,TRBV29-1,.
CAISETTGTGYEQYF,15,TRBJ2-7,TRBV10-3,.
CASSQSRGTSYEQYF,15,TRBJ2-7,TRBV23-1,.
CASSSDISAKNIQYF,15,TRBJ2-4,TRBV12-3/TRBV12-4,.
CSVEGDPSGGTYNEQFF,17,TRBJ2-1,TRBV29-1,.
CASSPFGGDTDTQYF,15,TRBJ2-3,TRBV4-2,.
CASSQEAGGHYEQYF,15,TRBJ2-7,TRBV3-1,.
CAAGISYEQYF,11,TRBJ2-7,TRBV28,.
CASSKRSTDTQYF,13,TRBJ2-3,TRBV6-5,.
CASSLAMGLAGAYNEQFF,18,TRBJ2-1,TRBV12-3/TRBV12-4,.
CASSSPGQGAYEQFF,15,TRBJ2-1,TRBV5-1,.
CSASLASGGYNEQFF,15,TRBJ2-1,TRBV20-1,.
CASSLIQGNGELFF,14,TRBJ2-2,TRBV5-1,.
CASSSPGQGRTEAFF,15,TRBJ1-1,TRBV6-5,.
CASSLEWREAQYF,13,TRBJ2-3,TRBV7-2,.
CASSLTSGGGYEQYF,15,TRBJ2-7,TRBV7-9,.
CASSQDQWGGRGAEAFF,17,TRBJ1-1,TRBV4-2,.
CASSHLTAPGQGFPGELFF,19,TRBJ2-2,TRBV3-1,.
CASSSPEVGLAGDQQDEQYF,20,TRBJ2-7,TRBV21-1,.
CSVDSRGGLEETQYF,15,TRBJ2-5,TRBV29-1,.
CASSQEGSHSNQPQHF,16,TRBJ1-5,TRBV4-2,.
CASSEWVMVYSNQPQHF,17,TRBJ1-5,TRBV6-1,.
CSARNRGTYEQYF,13,TRBJ2-7,TRBV20-1,.
CASSRYLGQYF,11,TRBJ2-7,TRBV9,.
CSVEVVRESYEQYF,14,TRBJ2-7,TRBV29-1,.
CASSLSSNMNTEAFF,15,TRBJ1-1,TRBV27,.
CSALSPRNEKLFF,13,TRBJ1-4,TRBV20-1,.
CASSGTGELFF,11,TRBJ2-2,TRBV7-3,.
CASSEGGGVDEQFF,14,TRBJ2-1,TRBV25-1,.
CASSLSKTQYF,11,TRBJ2-5,TRBV28,.
CASSIPQGMNTEAFF,15,TRBJ1-1,TRBV28,medium-sized
CASSQSKGSSQETQYF,16,TRBJ2-5,TRBV4-2,.
CASSIDQLAGNTDTQYF,17,TRBJ2-3,TRBV19,.
CASRPSLIANTGELFF,16,TRBJ2-2,TRBV6-5,.
CASSVAQVNTEAFF,14,TRBJ1-1,TRBV9,.
CASSLEGPNTEAFF,14,TRBJ1-1,TRBV27,.